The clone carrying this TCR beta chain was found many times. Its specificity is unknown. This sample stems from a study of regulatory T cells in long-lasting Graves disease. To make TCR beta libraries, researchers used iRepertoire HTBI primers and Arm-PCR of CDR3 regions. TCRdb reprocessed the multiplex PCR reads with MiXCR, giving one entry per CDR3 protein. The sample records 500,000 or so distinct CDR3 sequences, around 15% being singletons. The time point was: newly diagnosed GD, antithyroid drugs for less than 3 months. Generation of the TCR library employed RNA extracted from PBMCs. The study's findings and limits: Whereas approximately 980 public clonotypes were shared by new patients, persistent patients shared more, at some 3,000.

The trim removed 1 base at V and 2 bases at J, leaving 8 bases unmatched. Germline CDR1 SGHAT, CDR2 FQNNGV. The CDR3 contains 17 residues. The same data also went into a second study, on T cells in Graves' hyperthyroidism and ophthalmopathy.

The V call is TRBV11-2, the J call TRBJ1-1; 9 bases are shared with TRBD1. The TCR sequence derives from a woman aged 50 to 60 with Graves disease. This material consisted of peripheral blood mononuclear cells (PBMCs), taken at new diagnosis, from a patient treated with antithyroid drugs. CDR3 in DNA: TGTGCCAGCAGCTTAGGAACAGGGGGCGAAAGAAACACTGAAGCTTTCTTT. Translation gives CASSLGTGGERNTEAFF.